This passage covers 2 T cell receptor beta chains from one sample sequenced in a study of blood T cells in healthy people across ages. The use of a sample-barcoded 5' primer and a J-beta primer mix characterized a second PCR of 7 to 11 cycles. MiXCR, applied by TCRdb to the 5' RACE reads, yields one record per CDR3 protein. Among approximately 1.5 million distinct CDR3 sequences listed, 40% to 45% were seen once. Input material: blood. These receptors were obtained from a woman aged 18-29 years in good health.

The chain joins TRBV7-9 to TRBJ1-1, with D hard to call. Germline-derived CDR1 and CDR2 are SEHNR and FQNEAQ (reference sequence). V was clipped by 0 bases and J by 7 bases, with 9 bases between them. The CDR3 extends over 13 amino acids. The CDR3 loop reads CASSLALVGEAFF. As DNA, the CDR3 is TGTGCCAGCAGCTTAGCATTGGTGGGTGAAGCTTTCTTT. Full variable domain (outside the CDR3, taken from reference TRBV7-9 and TRBJ1-1): DTGVSQNPRHKITKRGQNVTFRCDPISEHNRLYWYRQTLGQGPEFLTYFQNEAQLEKSRLLSDRFSAERPKGSFSTLEIQRTEQGDSAMYLCASSLALVGEAFFGQGTRLTVV.

This clonotype was observed once. V is TRBV6-2 or TRBV6-3 and J is TRBJ2-5; TRBD1 might be the D (5 bases). Trimming left V 8 bases short and J 1 base short, with 14 bases between. Germline V gene lookup returns CDR1 MNHEY and CDR2 SVGEGT. The CDR3 spans 14 residues. The CDR3 sequence: CASLKIDSQETQYF. For the CDR3, the DNA is TGTGCCAGCCTAAAAATCGACAGCCAAGAGACCCAGTACTTC.